A single sample gave rise to the 10 T cell receptor beta chains below, sequenced in a study of blood T cell repertoires in COVID-19. The method was immunoSEQ multiplex PCR; TCRdb's version includes in-frame clones alone and lacks a portion of them. The sample contains 200,000 to 250,000 clones, 82% of which appear only once. Material for sequencing was PBMCs or T cells enriched from blood (not recorded which). The receptors originated from an older woman who had recovered from COVID-19.

The J gene is TRBJ2-5, the V gene TRBV18, with 7 bases lining up with TRBD1. The germline V gene encodes CDR1 KGHSH and CDR2 LQKENI. The CDR3 runs 15 residues. The trim removed 0 bases at V and 1 base at J, leaving 2 bases unmatched. CDR3 DNA sequence: TGTGCCAGCTCACCACCTTCAGGGGGCCAAGAGACCCAGTACTTC. Translated, it gives CASSPPSGGQETQYF.

This clone has a handful of counts. This rearrangement joins TRBV11-2 to TRBJ1-2, with 8 bases identical to TRBD1. The germline V gene has CDR1 SGHAT and CDR2 FQNNGV. CDR3 length: 15 amino acids. The junction had 14 bases not matched to a gene; V was cut back by 6 bases and J by 8 bases. The CDR3 DNA reads TGTGCCAGCAGACCACGGGACAGGACCCTTGGGGGCTACACCTTC. Translated, it gives CASRPRDRTLGGYTF.

This rearrangement joins TRBV7-6 to TRBJ2-3; tentative D call: TRBD1 (5 bases). The CDR3 runs 16 residues. Germline V gives CDR1 SGHVS, CDR2 FNYEAQ. The ends were cut back, 5 bases at V and 6 bases at J, with 21 bases in the middle. In DNA, the CDR3 is TGTGCCAGCAGCAGTGGGGCGGCCAGCCATCGGGATACGCAGTATTTT. Protein sequence: CASSSGAASHRDTQYF.

The V gene is TRBV5-6, the J gene TRBJ1-2; a possible D gene is TRBD1 (6 bases). Trimming pared 4 bases from V and 3 bases from J, leaving 19 bases between. This CDR3 is built from 16 residues. Germline V lookup: CDR1 SGHDT, CDR2 YYEEEE. This chain's CDR3 is CASSDSGQLLHYGYTF. The CDR3 DNA sequence: TGTGCCAGCAGCGATTCCGGACAGCTCCTGCACTATGGCTACACCTTC.

The chain uses TRBV27 and TRBJ2-3; D is ambiguous. The germline V and J ends were trimmed by 0 bases and 4 bases, with 11 bases remaining between them. CDR3 size: 15 residues. Germline lookup yields CDR1 MNHEY and CDR2 SMNVEV (reference sequence). CDR3 in DNA: TGTGCCAGCAGTTTATCGGTACGGGTATCAGATACGCAGTATTTT. Translating it yields CASSLSVRVSDTQYF.

This clone has just one count. The chain combines TRBV6-5 with TRBJ2-2; TRBD1 might be the D (5 bases). Per the germline V gene, CDR1 is MNHEY and CDR2 is SVGAGI. This CDR3 is 16 amino acids long. With 1 base removed from V and 5 bases from J, the gap between germline ends came to 14 bases. Written as DNA, the CDR3 is TGTGCCAGCAGTTACTATGGCAGGGCGGTGACCGGGGAGCTGTTTTTT. Translated, it gives CASSYYGRAVTGELFF.

The CDR3 coding sequence is TGCGCCAGCAGCGAATACCCTGGAGCAACTAATGAAAAACTGTTTTTT. The encoded protein is CASSEYPGATNEKLFF. The rearrangement joins TRBV4-1 to TRBJ1-4; no clear D. This CDR3 has 16 residues. Trimming took off 5 bases at V and 0 bases at J, with 13 bases between the two ends. CDR1 is MGHRA and CDR2 is YSYEKL in the germline V gene.

The chain joins TRBV7-3 to TRBJ1-1; 8 nucleotides line up with TRBD1. There are 14 residues in the CDR3. V was pared by 6 bases and J by 2 bases, with 5 bases of the junction left unmatched. CDR1 SGHTA and CDR2 FQGTGA come from the germline V gene. The CDR3 region is CASRQTGVNTEAFF. The CDR3 coding sequence is TGTGCCAGCAGGCAGACAGGGGTCAACACTGAAGCTTTCTTT.

The genes are TRBV11-2 and TRBJ1-4; D remains unclear. The CDR3 totals 16 residues. Germline CDR1 and CDR2: SGHAT and FQNNGV. The V gene lost 3 bases and the J gene lost 0 bases, with 11 bases spanning the gap. In DNA form, the CDR3 reads TGTGCCAGCAGCTTCCTAGATCCTGCAACTAATGAAAAACTGTTTTTT. It yields the protein CASSFLDPATNEKLFF.

The table lists this clone with a count of one. The V call is TRBV10-3, the J call TRBJ1-5; D possibly corresponds to TRBD1 (5 bases). Germline CDR1 reads ENHRY; CDR2 reads SYGVKD. V was trimmed by 10 bases and J by 3 bases, leaving 13 bases between them. This CDR3 is built from 13 residues. The CDR3 DNA reads as TGTGCCAGCAAACAGGAATACAATCAGCCCCAGCATTTT. As protein: CASKQEYNQPQHF.